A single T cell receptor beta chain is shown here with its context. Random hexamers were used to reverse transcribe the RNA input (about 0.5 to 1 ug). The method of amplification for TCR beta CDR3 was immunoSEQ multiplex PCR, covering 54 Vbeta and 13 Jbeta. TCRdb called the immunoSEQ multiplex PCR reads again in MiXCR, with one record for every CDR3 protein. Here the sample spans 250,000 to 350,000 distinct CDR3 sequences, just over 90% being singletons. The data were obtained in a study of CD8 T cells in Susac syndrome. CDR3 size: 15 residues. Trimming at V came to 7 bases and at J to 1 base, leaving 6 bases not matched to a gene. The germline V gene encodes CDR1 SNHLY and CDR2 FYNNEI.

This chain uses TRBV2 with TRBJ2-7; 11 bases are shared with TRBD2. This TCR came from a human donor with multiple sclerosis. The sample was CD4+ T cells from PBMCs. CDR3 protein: CASTIGTSGSYEQYF. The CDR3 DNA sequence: TGTGCCAGCACCATAGGGACTAGCGGATCCTACGAGCAGTACTTC.